This T cell receptor beta chain was recovered during a study of cytotoxic CD8 clonotypes in ibrutinib-treated CLL. Study-wide findings and caveats: Stable or contracted on treatment, public clonotypes were also uncommon.

This clone was seen once. The antigen is not known. The protocol was immunoSEQ multiplex PCR, while the TCRdb copy is restricted to in-frame clones and leaves out a portion. The table lists around 330,000 clones, about 61% of them singletons. The CDR3 extends over 9 amino acids. Germline CDR1 is SNHLY and CDR2 is FYNNEI. V lost 4 bases, J lost 13 bases, and 4 bases lay in between. The genes are TRBV2 and TRBJ1-4, with unresolved D. The sequenced sample was PBMCs, obtained after 36 months of ibrutinib treatment. The origin of this receptor is a human donor with chronic lymphocytic leukemia. CDR3 nucleotide sequence: TGTGCCAGCAGTGGTCGACTGTTTTTT. Amino acids: CASSGRLFF.